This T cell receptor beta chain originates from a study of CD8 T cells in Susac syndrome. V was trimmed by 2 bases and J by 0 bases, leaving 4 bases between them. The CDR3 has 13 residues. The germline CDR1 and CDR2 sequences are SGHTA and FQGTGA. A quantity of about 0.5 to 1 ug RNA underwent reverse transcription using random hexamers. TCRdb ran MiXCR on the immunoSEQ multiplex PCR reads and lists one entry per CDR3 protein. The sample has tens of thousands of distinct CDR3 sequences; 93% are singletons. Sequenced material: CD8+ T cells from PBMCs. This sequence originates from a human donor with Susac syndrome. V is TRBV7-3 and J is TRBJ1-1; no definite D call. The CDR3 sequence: CASSLWVNTEAFF. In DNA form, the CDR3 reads TGTGCCAGCAGCTTATGGGTGAACACTGAAGCTTTCTTT.